These T cell receptor beta chains were read from a single sample in a study of cytomegalovirus exposure and HLA in healthy donors. Repertoires were generated with immunoSEQ multiplex PCR, while TCRdb's copy carries only in-frame clones and drops some. The table includes about 94,000 clones, approximately 80% detected once. Specimen: PBMCs. The source of these receptors is a human donor in good health. CDR3s include the opening cysteine and the closing phenylalanine or tryptophan. D genes are given only for firm matches. Expanded clones are given a class, and other clones once, few, many or no size at all.

V: TRBV2
size: NA
D: NA
J: TRBJ2-2
length: 14
DNA: TGTGCCAGCAGGGCAGGGCTGGAGTTCGGGGAGCTGTTTTTT
CDR3: CASRAGLEFGELFF

V: TRBV25-1
size: few
D: TRBD2
J: TRBJ2-3
length: 16
DNA: TGTGCCAGCAGTGGGCTAGCGGGGCTAACCACAGATACGCAGTATTTT
CDR3: CASSGLAGLTTDTQYF

V: TRBV7-9
size: NA
D: NA
J: TRBJ2-7
length: 13
DNA: TGTGCCAGCAGCTTGACAGACGCCTACGAGCAGTACTTC
CDR3: CASSLTDAYEQYF

V: TRBV15
size: NA
D: NA
J: TRBJ1-4
length: 15
DNA: TGTGCCACCAGCAGACCGGGACTCAGTAATGAAAAACTGTTTTTT
CDR3: CATSRPGLSNEKLFF

V: TRBV27
size: NA
D: NA
J: TRBJ1-1
length: 12
DNA: TGTGCCAGCAGTTTCCATCCGGGGAAAGCTTTCTTT
CDR3: CASSFHPGKAFF

V: TRBV19
size: NA
D: NA
J: TRBJ2-3
length: 14
DNA: TGTGCCAGTAGTTACAGGGGGAGGGCAGATACGCAGTATTTT
CDR3: CASSYRGRADTQYF

V: TRBV9
size: NA
D: TRBD1
J: TRBJ2-1
length: 20
DNA: TGTGCCAGCAGCGTAGAACTCGGAATGAAACAGGGGACGGTGGGCAATGAGCAGTTCTTC
CDR3: CASSVELGMKQGTVGNEQFF

V: TRBV6-5
size: NA
D: TRBD2
J: TRBJ2-1
length: 16
DNA: TGTGCCAGCAGTTACTCCCGTGCGGGGGGAAACAATGAGCAGTTCTTC
CDR3: CASSYSRAGGNNEQFF

V: TRBV19
size: NA
D: TRBD1
J: TRBJ2-2
length: 17
DNA: TGTGCCAGTAGTCAGGGTCCCGGGACAGGGGGAACCGGGGAGCTGTTTTTT
CDR3: CASSQGPGTGGTGELFF

V: TRBV5-4
size: NA
D: TRBD1
J: TRBJ2-3
length: 15
DNA: TGTGCCAGCAAGAGGGACAGATCTAGCACAGATACGCAGTATTTT
CDR3: CASKRDRSSTDTQYF

V: TRBV11-2
size: NA
D: TRBD1
J: TRBJ1-2
length: 14
DNA: TGTGCCAGCAGCGGGTCAACAGGGGGCGATGGCTACACCTTC
CDR3: CASSGSTGGDGYTF

V: TRBV6-5
size: NA
D: TRBD1
J: TRBJ1-2
length: 15
DNA: TGTGCCAGCAGTCGCTCGACAGGGGAGAACTATGGCTACACCTTC
CDR3: CASSRSTGENYGYTF

V: TRBV5-8
size: NA
D: NA
J: TRBJ2-7
length: 15
DNA: TGTGCCAGCAGCTCTAGGGGGCACCGACTAGAAGAGCAGTACTTC
CDR3: CASSSRGHRLEEQYF

V: TRBV6-6
size: NA
D: NA
J: TRBJ2-1
length: 16
DNA: TGTGCCAGCAGTTACTCGGCAGCGATTTCCGGCGGTGAGCAGTTCTTC
CDR3: CASSYSAAISGGEQFF

V: TRBV7-9
size: NA
D: TRBD2
J: TRBJ2-5
length: 16
DNA: TGTGCCAGCAGCCCCGGACTAGCGGGGGGTCAAGAGACCCAGTACTTC
CDR3: CASSPGLAGGQETQYF

V: TRBV4-2
size: few
D: NA
J: TRBJ1-2
length: 14
DNA: TGTGCCAGCAGCCACTCAGGGGAAAACTATGGCTACACCTTC
CDR3: CASSHSGENYGYTF

V: TRBV5-1
size: NA
D: TRBD2
J: TRBJ2-3
length: 18
DNA: TGCGCCAGCAGCGGCGGGACTAGCGGGGGGGCGGGCACAGATACGCAGTATTTT
CDR3: CASSGGTSGGAGTDTQYF

V: TRBV7-8
size: NA
D: NA
J: TRBJ2-5
length: 16
DNA: TGTGCCAGCAGCTTAGCTCTAGGGGGGGCGAAGGAGACCCAGTACTTC
CDR3: CASSLALGGAKETQYF

V: TRBV7-6
size: NA
D: NA
J: TRBJ2-3
length: 12
DNA: TGTGCCAACAGCTTTTACACAGATACGCAGTATTTT
CDR3: CANSFYTDTQYF

V: TRBV19
size: NA
D: NA
J: TRBJ1-1
length: 14
DNA: TGTGCCAGTACCCCGGAGAGGATGGGCACTGAAGCTTTCTTT
CDR3: CASTPERMGTEAFF

V: TRBV5-6
size: NA
D: TRBD2
J: TRBJ2-1
length: 16
DNA: TGTGCCAGCAGCTTGGCACTCCGAGGGAGGGCCAATGAGCAGTTCTTC
CDR3: CASSLALRGRANEQFF

V: TRBV29-1
size: NA
D: TRBD2
J: TRBJ2-5
length: 15
DNA: TGCAGCGTTGAAGATCTAGGGAGGGCCGGAGAGACCCAGTACTTC
CDR3: CSVEDLGRAGETQYF

V: TRBV27
size: NA
D: NA
J: TRBJ2-7
length: 13
DNA: TGTGCCACCCTAGGCAGGGGTTCTTACGAGCAGTACTTC
CDR3: CATLGRGSYEQYF

V: TRBV7-2
size: NA
D: NA
J: TRBJ2-5
length: 11
DNA: TGTGCCAGCAGCTTAGTCGGGGAGCAGTACTTC
CDR3: CASSLVGEQYF

V: TRBV27
size: NA
D: TRBD1
J: TRBJ1-5
length: 17
DNA: TGTGCCAGCAGAACCGGGACAGGGGCTTATAGCAATCAGCCCCAGCATTTT
CDR3: CASRTGTGAYSNQPQHF

V: TRBV6-6
size: NA
D: TRBD1
J: TRBJ2-1
length: 16
DNA: TGTGCCAGCAGTTACCATGGGACAGGGGGCGCGAATGAGCAGTTCTTC
CDR3: CASSYHGTGGANEQFF

V: TRBV19
size: NA
D: NA
J: TRBJ2-5
length: 15
DNA: TGTGCCAGTAGTAACGAGGGTGTCGGGCAAGAGACCCAGTACTTC
CDR3: CASSNEGVGQETQYF

V: TRBV18
size: NA
D: TRBD2
J: TRBJ2-3
length: 16
DNA: TGTGCCAGCTCACCACCCGGGCTAGCGGGAGTAGATACGCAGTATTTT
CDR3: CASSPPGLAGVDTQYF

V: TRBV9
size: once
D: NA
J: TRBJ1-6
length: 15
DNA: TGTGCCAGCAGCGGGGATGGACGGGGGAATTCACCCCTCCACTTT
CDR3: CASSGDGRGNSPLHF

V: TRBV30
size: NA
D: TRBD2
J: TRBJ2-1
length: 15
DNA: TGTGCCTGGAGTCTACTAGCGGGGGGATACAATGAGCAGTTCTTC
CDR3: CAWSLLAGGYNEQFF

V: TRBV15
size: NA
D: NA
J: TRBJ2-6
length: 16
DNA: TGTGCCACCAGCATCGCGGGGGCCTCTGGGGCCAACGTCCTGACTTTC
CDR3: CATSIAGASGANVLTF

V: TRBV7-2
size: NA
D: TRBD2
J: TRBJ2-1
length: 15
DNA: TGTGCCAGCAGCTTAATGAGACTAGCGGGATATGAGCAGTTCTTC
CDR3: CASSLMRLAGYEQFF

V: TRBV6-5
size: once
D: NA
J: TRBJ2-7
length: 15
DNA: TGTGCCAGCAGTTACTCGACGGCAGGCCCCTACGAGCAGTACTTC
CDR3: CASSYSTAGPYEQYF

V: TRBV10-3
size: NA
D: TRBD1
J: TRBJ1-5
length: 14
DNA: TGTGCCATCAGTGGGGACAGGGAGGCGAAGCCCCAGCATTTT
CDR3: CAISGDREAKPQHF

V: TRBV7-2
size: few
D: NA
J: TRBJ2-6
length: 15
DNA: TGTGCCAGCAGCTTAGTGGTAGCTGGGGCCAACGTCCTGACTTTC
CDR3: CASSLVVAGANVLTF

V: TRBV5-4
size: NA
D: NA
J: TRBJ2-4
length: 16
DNA: TGTGCCAGCAGCAGCGGACCGCCCGGGGCCAAAAACATTCAGTACTTC
CDR3: CASSSGPPGAKNIQYF

V: TRBV4-3
size: NA
D: TRBD2
J: TRBJ2-5
length: 17
DNA: TGCGCCAGCAGCCAAGATGCCACAGCGGGGGGTTGGGAGACCCAGTACTTC
CDR3: CASSQDATAGGWETQYF

V: TRBV6-1
size: once
D: NA
J: TRBJ2-1
length: 12
DNA: TGTGCCAGCAGCGCACAGGGCGCTGAGCAGTTCTTC
CDR3: CASSAQGAEQFF

V: TRBV6-5
size: NA
D: NA
J: TRBJ2-7
length: 16
DNA: TGTGCCAGCAGTTACCCCGCAGGTGGGAGCTGGGAGGAGCAGTACTTC
CDR3: CASSYPAGGSWEEQYF

V: TRBV18
size: NA
D: NA
J: TRBJ2-5
length: 17
DNA: TGTGCCAGCTCACCACTTTCAGCGAGCCGTTACCAAGAGACCCAGTACTTC
CDR3: CASSPLSASRYQETQYF

V: TRBV9
size: NA
D: TRBD2
J: TRBJ2-3
length: 17
DNA: TGTGCCAGCAGCGTAGGGGATAGCGGGGGGGCCAGGGATACGCAGTATTTT
CDR3: CASSVGDSGGARDTQYF

V: TRBV7-9
size: NA
D: TRBD1
J: TRBJ2-7
length: 15
DNA: TGTGCCAGCAGCGAACCGGGACAGAAATCCTACGAGCAGTACTTC
CDR3: CASSEPGQKSYEQYF